Below, 26 T cell receptor beta chains from the same sample are listed, as sequenced in a study of CD8 T cells in Susac syndrome (dated by TCRdb to about 2019). Receptor amplification or capture employed the immunoSEQ multiplex PCR assay. RNA was extracted using the RNeasy kit, and about 0.45 to 1 ug of the RNA was reverse transcribed with random hexamers. TCRdb redid the processing of the public reads, applying fastp at Q25 and MiXCR, and retained in-frame beta chains. Each CDR3 protein gets just one entry, which takes the most common genes and DNA from the rows behind it. For this sample the table gives approximately 190,000 distinct CDR3 sequences, of which approximately 95% were detected only once. The leading ten clones occupy 0.095% to 0.12% of the sample. The source material was CD4+ T cells from PBMCs. The source is a human donor in good health.

In this sample, this clonotype turned up once. The V gene is TRBV5-1, the J gene TRBJ1-2; weak D call: TRBD1 (6 bases). The germline V and J ends were trimmed by 0 bases and 6 bases, with 12 bases remaining between them. The CDR3 extends over 14 amino acids. Per germline, CDR1 SGHRS and CDR2 YFSETQ. The CDR3 protein is CASSLDTGRNGYTF. CDR3 bases: TGCGCCAGCAGCTTGGACACAGGGAGAAATGGCTACACCTTC.

The chain employs TRBV6-2 or TRBV6-3 and TRBJ2-1, with 7 bases identical to TRBD2. Per the germline V gene, CDR1 is MNHEY and CDR2 is SVGEGT. V dropped 2 bases and J dropped 1; count of bases not matched to a gene: 5. The length of the CDR3 is 16 residues. The CDR3 nucleotides read TGTGCCAGCAGTTACAGGTCGGGAGGTTCCTACAATGAGCAGTTCTTC. Its translation is CASSYRSGGSYNEQFF.

The rearrangement joins TRBV7-2 to TRBJ2-1, with a tentative D call TRBD2 (7 bases). CDR1 and CDR2 (germline): SGHTA, FQGNSA. With 3 bases removed from V and 4 bases from J, the gap between germline ends came to 13 bases. The CDR3 is 15 amino acids. The CDR3 protein is CASSFAGGLYNEQFF. The DNA of the CDR3 is TGTGCCAGCAGCTTCGCCGGGGGGCTATACAATGAGCAGTTCTTC. Full variable domain (outside the CDR3, taken from reference TRBV7-2 and TRBJ2-1): GAGVSQSPSNKVTEKGKDVELRCDPISGHTALYWYRQSLGQGLEFLIYFQGNSAPDKSGLPSDRFSAERTGGSVSTLTIQRTQQEDSAVYLCASSFAGGLYNEQFFGPGTRLTVL.

This chain's CDR3 is CSAKTDPIYGYTF. CDR3 DNA: TGCAGTGCTAAGACAGACCCGATCTATGGCTACACCTTC. This rearrangement joins TRBV20-1 to TRBJ1-2, with D maybe TRBD1 (5 bases). Trimming stripped 4 bases from V and 4 bases from J, with 13 bases between. Germline CDR1 DFQATT, CDR2 SNEGSKA (reference sequence). The CDR3 consists of 13 residues.

The V gene is TRBV9, the J gene TRBJ1-5; D not resolved. The CDR3 is made up of 15 amino acids. Trimming took off 4 bases at V and 3 bases at J, with 14 bases between the two ends. The germline CDR1 and CDR2 sequences are SGDLS and YYNGEE. CDR3 in DNA: TGTGCCAGCAGCCCCGGGTCGCGAAACAATCAGCCCCAGCATTTT. Translated, it gives CASSPGSRNNQPQHF.

CDR3 residues: CSVILRDQETQYF. The CDR3 region has the DNA TGCAGCGTTATATTGCGGGATCAAGAGACCCAGTACTTC. This chain links TRBV29-1 with TRBJ2-5, with D tentatively TRBD2 (6 bases). V shed 5 bases and J shed 2 bases, with 12 bases lying between them. The CDR3 consists of 13 residues. CDR1 is SQVTM, CDR2 ANQGSEA, per germline.

The chain has TRBV20-1 and TRBJ1-2; possibly TRBD1 for D (5 bases). The CDR3 runs 14 residues. Trimming removed 5 bases at V and 6 bases at J, with 19 bases between. Germline CDR1 and CDR2: DFQATT and SNEGSKA (reference sequence). The CDR3 DNA is TGCAGTGCTCCCCACGGCGGGACCCCGGATGGCTACACCTTC. Protein: CSAPHGGTPDGYTF.

The chain has TRBV6-1 and TRBJ2-7; TRBD1 agrees at 8 bases. J was trimmed by 4 bases and V by 6 bases; bases with no gene match: 14. This CDR3 contains 16 residues. Germline V CDR1 and CDR2: MNHNS, SASEGT. DNA for the CDR3: TGTGCCAGCAGAGCGGCAACCGGGAGACAGGGGTACGAGCAGTACGTC. It is translated as CASRAATGRQGYEQYV.

The chain links TRBV20-1 to TRBJ1-1; D is unclear. V gave up 0 bases and J gave up 0 bases, with 5 bases separating them. Germline V lookup: CDR1 DFQATT, CDR2 SNEGSKA (reference sequence). The CDR3 has 13 amino acids. The CDR3, as DNA: TGCAGTGCTAGAGATGGGTTGAACACTGAAGCTTTCTTT. Encoded protein: CSARDGLNTEAFF.

The V call is TRBV7-9, the J call TRBJ1-1; the D is unclear. Germline V gives CDR1 SEHNR, CDR2 FQNEAQ (reference sequence). The V gene lost 4 bases and the J gene lost 7 bases, with 4 bases spanning the gap. The CDR3 loop spans 10 amino acids. The CDR3 DNA sequence: TGTGCCAGCAGCTCCCTTGAAGCTTTCTTT. This gives the protein CASSSLEAFF.

The chain has TRBV20-1 and TRBJ2-7, with 9 bases identical to TRBD2. The CDR3 is made up of 13 amino acids. In germline, CDR1 is DFQATT, CDR2 SNEGSKA (reference sequence). J was trimmed by 7 bases and V by 2 bases; bases with no gene match: 6. DNA of the CDR3: TGCAGTGCTAGAAGTAGCGGGGGTTCGGAGCAGTACTTC. It is translated as CSARSSGGSEQYF.

J is TRBJ1-5 and V is TRBV6-6; D may be TRBD1 (5 bases). The CDR3 extends over 14 amino acids. Germline CDR1 and CDR2: MNHNY and SVGAGI (reference sequence). Trimming stripped 2 bases from V and 9 bases from J, with 14 bases between. The CDR3 bases are TGTGCCAGCAGTTACCTGGCAGATGGGGGGCCCCAGCATTTT. It yields the protein CASSYLADGGPQHF.

This clonotype appeared once. The DNA of the CDR3 is TGCAGTGCTAAGGGAAAAGGGGGCGGGAACACTGAAGCTTTCTTT. Protein sequence: CSAKGKGGGNTEAFF. The rearrangement uses TRBV20-1 and TRBJ1-1, with 7 bases matching TRBD1. The CDR3 totals 15 residues. The V gene end was trimmed by 4 bases and the J gene end by 1 base; junction bases not matched to a gene: 9. Germline CDR1 is DFQATT and CDR2 is SNEGSKA (reference sequence).

The chain combines TRBV20-1 with TRBJ1-5; 10 nucleotides agree with TRBD1. There are 15 residues in the CDR3. Germline V lookup: CDR1 DFQATT, CDR2 SNEGSKA (reference sequence). Trimming took 6 bases from V and 9 from J; bases not matched to a gene: 14. The chain's CDR3 is CSALIPGQGIRPQHF. In DNA, the CDR3 is TGCAGTGCCTTGATTCCGGGACAGGGGATTCGGCCCCAGCATTTT.

V gene TRBV5-1 combines with J gene TRBJ2-3; D gene unclear. V shed 6 bases and J shed 1 base, with 9 bases lying between them. The CDR3 sequence is 13 residues long. CDR1 is SGHRS, CDR2 YFSETQ, per germline. The CDR3 nucleotides are TGCGCCAGCACGTTAACCCGCACAGATACGCAGTATTTT. Its translation is CASTLTRTDTQYF. The full variable domain, its missing parts supplied by reference TRBV5-1 and TRBJ2-3, is KAGVTQTPRYLIKTRGQQVTLSCSPISGHRSVSWYQQTPGQGLQFLFEYFSETQRNKGNFPGRFSGRQFSNSRSEMNVSTLELGDSALYLCASTLTRTDTQYFGPGTRLTVL.

This chain joins TRBV19 and TRBJ1-5; 9 positions match TRBD1. CDR1 and CDR2 (germline): LNHDA, SQIVND (reference sequence). The CDR3 runs to 14 residues. The junction had 6 bases not matched to a gene; V was cut back by 5 bases and J by 7 bases. CDR3 protein: CASSVQGAGQPQHF. In DNA, the CDR3 is TGTGCCAGTAGTGTACAGGGGGCAGGGCAGCCCCAGCATTTT.

The V and J genes are TRBV9 and TRBJ1-2, with unresolved D. Germline CDR1 is SGDLS and CDR2 is YYNGEE. The CDR3 sequence is 16 residues long. V dropped 0 bases and J dropped 7 bases, with 19 bases sitting between them. The CDR3 DNA reads as TGTGCCAGCAGCGTAGCCCCCGAGGGCGTAAGTTTTGGCTACACCTTC. The encoded protein is CASSVAPEGVSFGYTF.

This chain uses TRBV5-1 with TRBJ2-5, with TRBD2 as a possible D gene (6 bases). V lost 4 bases and J 6 bases, leaving 16 bases between the germline ends. Germline loops: CDR1 SGHRS, CDR2 YFSETQ. There are 14 residues in the CDR3. CDR3: CASSPPTAGKTQYF. Written as DNA, the CDR3 is TGCGCCAGCAGCCCACCGACCGCGGGGAAGACCCAGTACTTC. The full variable domain, in which reference TRBV5-1 and TRBJ2-5 provide the parts outside the CDR3, is KAGVTQTPRYLIKTRGQQVTLSCSPISGHRSVSWYQQTPGQGLQFLFEYFSETQRNKGNFPGRFSGRQFSNSRSEMNVSTLELGDSALYLCASSPPTAGKTQYFGPGTRLLVL.

This chain links TRBV15 with TRBJ2-1; D possibly corresponds to TRBD2 (5 bases). Trimming removed 5 bases from V and 2 bases from J, with 13 bases in between. CDR1 LNHNV and CDR2 YYDKDF come from the germline V gene (reference sequence). The length of the CDR3 is 15 residues. CDR3 nucleotide sequence: TGTGCCACCAGCCCGGACGGGAACACCTACAATGAGCAGTTCTTC. Its translation is CATSPDGNTYNEQFF.

This clonotype appeared a single time. The chain employs TRBV4-2 and TRBJ2-5; no definite D call. Trimming cost V 3 bases and J 1 base, with 9 bases left between them. This CDR3 spans 14 amino acids. Germline-derived CDR1 and CDR2 are LGHNA and YNFKEQ. The CDR3, as DNA: TGTGCCAGCAGCCATGGTGGACCCCAAGAGACCCAGTACTTC. Its translation: CASSHGGPQETQYF.

This chain connects TRBV10-3 to TRBJ2-1; 8 nucleotides line up with TRBD2. Germline lookup yields CDR1 ENHRY and CDR2 SYGVKD. This CDR3 has 16 amino acids. Trimming removed 10 bases from V and 0 bases from J; junction bases left unmatched: 11. DNA for the CDR3: TGTGCCACCCAGCCGGGGGGGAGTAGCTCCTACAATGAGCAGTTCTTC. Translated: CATQPGGSSSYNEQFF.

Here the CDR3 DNA reads TGTGCCAGCAGCCAGGCCTTCTTAGATACGCAGTATTTT. This codes for CASSQAFLDTQYF. This sequence joins TRBV4-2 and TRBJ2-3; D ambiguous. CDR3 size: 13 residues. The ends were cut back, 3 bases at V and 5 bases at J, with 9 bases in the middle. CDR1 is LGHNA and CDR2 is YNFKEQ in the germline V gene.

This chain uses TRBV5-6 with TRBJ2-2; 9 nucleotides agree with TRBD2. V lost 4 bases to trimming and J lost 2 bases; unmatched junction nucleotides: 6. CDR1 SGHDT and CDR2 YYEEEE come from the germline V gene. The length of the CDR3 is 16 residues. CDR3 DNA sequence: TGTGCCAGCAGCGAATTAGCGGGGGAAAACACCGGGGAGCTGTTTTTT. Translated: CASSELAGENTGELFF.

The V and J genes are TRBV6-2 or TRBV6-3 and TRBJ2-7; TRBD1 is a possible D gene (6 bases). The CDR3 runs to 12 residues. Germline values: CDR1 MNHEY, CDR2 SVGEGT. V was shortened by 2 bases and J by 6 bases, with 8 bases between the two germline ends. This CDR3 is CASSYGGREQYV. The CDR3, as DNA: TGTGCCAGCAGTTACGGGGGCCGCGAGCAGTACGTC.

The rearrangement uses TRBV12-3 or TRBV12-4 and TRBJ1-2; D call uncertain. Between the trimmed V and J ends, which lost 1 base and 8 bases, there was a span of 11 bases. The CDR3 runs 13 residues. DNA for the CDR3: TGTGCCAGCAGTTTAGAATCCCTCGGAGGCTACACCTTC. Translated, it gives CASSLESLGGYTF.

The CDR3 sequence is CAWGGYSTDTQYF. In nucleotides, the CDR3 is TGTGCCTGGGGGGGGTACAGCACAGATACGCAGTATTTT. The chain combines TRBV30 with TRBJ2-3; the D gene is possibly TRBD2 (6 bases). The CDR3 has 13 amino acids. Per the germline V gene, CDR1 is GTSNPN and CDR2 is SVGIG (reference sequence). V shed 5 bases and J shed 0 bases, with 9 bases lying between them.